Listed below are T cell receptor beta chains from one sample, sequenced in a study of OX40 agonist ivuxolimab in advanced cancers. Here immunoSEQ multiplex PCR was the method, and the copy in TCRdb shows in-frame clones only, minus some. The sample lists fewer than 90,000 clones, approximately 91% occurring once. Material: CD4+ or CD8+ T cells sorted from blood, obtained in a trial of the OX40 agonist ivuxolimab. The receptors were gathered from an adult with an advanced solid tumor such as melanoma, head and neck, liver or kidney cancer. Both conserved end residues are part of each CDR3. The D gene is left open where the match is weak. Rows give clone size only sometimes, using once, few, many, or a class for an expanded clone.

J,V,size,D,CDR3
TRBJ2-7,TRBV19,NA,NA,CASSEGSSYEQYF
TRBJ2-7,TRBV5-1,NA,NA,CASSTGHYYEQYF
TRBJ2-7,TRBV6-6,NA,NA,CASSSSGTSSGEQYF
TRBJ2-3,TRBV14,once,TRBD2,CASSGGLARTDTQYF
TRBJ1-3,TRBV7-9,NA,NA,CASSLISSGNTIYF
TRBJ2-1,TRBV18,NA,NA,CASSRASSYNEQFF
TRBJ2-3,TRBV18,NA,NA,CASSPEGDTQYF
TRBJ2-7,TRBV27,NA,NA,CASSLSLGAPGEQYF
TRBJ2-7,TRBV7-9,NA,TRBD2,CASSNRTSGSSNEQYF
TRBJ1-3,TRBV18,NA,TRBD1,CASSPYQQGTGSSGNTIYF
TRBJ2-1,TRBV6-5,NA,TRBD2,CASSYPSLSGGEQFF
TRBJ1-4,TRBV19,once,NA,CASNRNEKLFF
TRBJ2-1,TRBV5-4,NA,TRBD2,CASSLPGLAGSYNEQFF
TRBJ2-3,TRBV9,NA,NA,CASSVGTSTDTQYF
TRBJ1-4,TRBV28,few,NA,CASSIPATNEKLFF
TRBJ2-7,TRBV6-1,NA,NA,CASSEVRVYEQYF
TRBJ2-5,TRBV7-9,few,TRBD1,CASSNRQGKGTQYF
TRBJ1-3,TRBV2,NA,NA,CASSIGQGSGNTIYF
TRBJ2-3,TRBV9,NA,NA,CASSVDGRRTDTQYF
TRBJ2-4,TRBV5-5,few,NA,CASSLVGENIQYF
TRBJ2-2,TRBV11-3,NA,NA,CASSPGELNTGELFF
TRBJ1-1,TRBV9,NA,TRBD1,CASSGQGDGSTEAFF
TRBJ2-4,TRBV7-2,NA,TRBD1,CASSGQGTRNIQYF
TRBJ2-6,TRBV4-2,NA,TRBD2,CASSPTGGSGRFPLGANVLTF
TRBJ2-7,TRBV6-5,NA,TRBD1,CASGDRAGSYEQYF
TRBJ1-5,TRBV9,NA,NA,CASSSWLGPQPQHF
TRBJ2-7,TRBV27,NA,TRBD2,CASSFSSGIREQYF
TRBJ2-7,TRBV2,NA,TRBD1,CASSLGQGATYEQYF
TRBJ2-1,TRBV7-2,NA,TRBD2,CASSPGATSEYNEQFF
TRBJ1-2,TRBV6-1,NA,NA,CASTGQTPNYGYTF
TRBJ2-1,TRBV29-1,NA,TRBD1,CSVEGGDRAYNEQFF
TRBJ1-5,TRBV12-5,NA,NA,CASGSPPQPQHF
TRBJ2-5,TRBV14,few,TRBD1,CASSQVTGGAETQYF
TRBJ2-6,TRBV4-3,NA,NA,CASSQRLGSSGANVLTF
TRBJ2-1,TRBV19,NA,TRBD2,CASRMAGGFYNEQFF
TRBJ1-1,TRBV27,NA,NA,CASSYLTSTEAFF
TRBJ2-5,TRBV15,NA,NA,CATSRAVQETQYF
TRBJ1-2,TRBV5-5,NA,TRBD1,CASSPGTVDYGYTF
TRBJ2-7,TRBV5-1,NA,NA,CASSWRGPSDEQYF
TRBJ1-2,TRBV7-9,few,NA,CASSPEDIYGYTF
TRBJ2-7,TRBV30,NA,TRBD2,CAWSGGLAGASPKYF
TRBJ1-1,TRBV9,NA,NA,CASSVGAVMNTEAFF
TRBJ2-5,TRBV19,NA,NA,CASSMLSPPGTQYF
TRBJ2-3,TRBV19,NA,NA,CASSIGWDTQYF
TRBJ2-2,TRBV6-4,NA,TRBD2,CASGEGAGVDTGELFF
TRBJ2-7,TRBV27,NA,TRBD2,CASFALAGAAEQYF
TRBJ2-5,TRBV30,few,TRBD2,CAWNTGLAPRRRQETQYF
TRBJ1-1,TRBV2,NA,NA,CAKAQGMNTEAFF
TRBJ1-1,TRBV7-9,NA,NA,CASSLGSTSEAFF
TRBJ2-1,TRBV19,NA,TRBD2,CASSRHGTSGRDALNEQFF
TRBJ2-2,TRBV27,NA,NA,CASSFHGVNSNTGELFF
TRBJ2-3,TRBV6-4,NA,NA,CASSRDSTDTQYF
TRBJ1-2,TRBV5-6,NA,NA,CASSLWVAFSYGYTF
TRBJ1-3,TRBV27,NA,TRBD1,CASSRDRWESGNTIYF
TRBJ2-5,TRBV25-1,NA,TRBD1,CASSEDRGRETQYF
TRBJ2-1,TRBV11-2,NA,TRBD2,CASSLGLAGALHEQFF
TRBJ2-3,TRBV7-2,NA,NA,CASSPMGDTQYF